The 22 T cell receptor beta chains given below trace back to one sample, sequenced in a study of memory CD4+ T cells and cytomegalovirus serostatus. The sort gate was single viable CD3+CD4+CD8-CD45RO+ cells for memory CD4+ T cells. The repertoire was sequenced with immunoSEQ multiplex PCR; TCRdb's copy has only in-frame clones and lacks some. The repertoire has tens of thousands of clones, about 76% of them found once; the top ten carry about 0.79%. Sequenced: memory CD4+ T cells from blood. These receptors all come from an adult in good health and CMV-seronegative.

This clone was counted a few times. The chain's CDR3 is CASSDSLAGGSETQYF. In DNA form, the CDR3 reads TGTGCCAGCAGTGACAGTCTAGCGGGGGGTAGTGAGACCCAGTACTTC. The chain uses TRBV2 and TRBJ2-5, with 11 bases aligning to TRBD2. The J segment lost 5 bases and the V segment lost 3 bases, leaving 8 bases of the junction unmatched. The CDR3 sequence is 16 residues long. Germline V gene data show CDR1 as SNHLY and CDR2 as FYNNEI.

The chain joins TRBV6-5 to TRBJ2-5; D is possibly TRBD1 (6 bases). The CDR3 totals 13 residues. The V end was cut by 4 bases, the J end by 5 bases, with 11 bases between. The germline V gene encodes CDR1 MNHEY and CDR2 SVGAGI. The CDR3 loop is CASSSTGSETQYF. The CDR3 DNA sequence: TGTGCCAGCAGTTCCACAGGGTCGGAGACCCAGTACTTC.

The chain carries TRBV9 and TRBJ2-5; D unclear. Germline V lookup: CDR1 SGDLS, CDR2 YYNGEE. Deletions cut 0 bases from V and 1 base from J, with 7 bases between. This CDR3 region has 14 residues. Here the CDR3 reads CASSVGWAQETQYF. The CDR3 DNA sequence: TGTGCCAGCAGCGTAGGGTGGGCCCAAGAGACCCAGTACTTC.

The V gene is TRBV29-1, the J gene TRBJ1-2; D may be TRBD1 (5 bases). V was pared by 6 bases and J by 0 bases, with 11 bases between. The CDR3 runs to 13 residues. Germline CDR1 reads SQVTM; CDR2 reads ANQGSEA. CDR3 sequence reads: CSVLTDTNYGYTF. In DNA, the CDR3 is TGCAGCGTCCTGACAGACACTAACTATGGCTACACCTTC.

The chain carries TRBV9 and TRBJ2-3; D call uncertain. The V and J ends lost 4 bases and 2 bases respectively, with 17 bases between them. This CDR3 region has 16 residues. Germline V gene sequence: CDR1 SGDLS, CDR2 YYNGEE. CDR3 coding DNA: TGTGCCAGCAGCCCCGGCTCCTCCTACCTCACAGATACGCAGTATTTT. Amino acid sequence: CASSPGSSYLTDTQYF.

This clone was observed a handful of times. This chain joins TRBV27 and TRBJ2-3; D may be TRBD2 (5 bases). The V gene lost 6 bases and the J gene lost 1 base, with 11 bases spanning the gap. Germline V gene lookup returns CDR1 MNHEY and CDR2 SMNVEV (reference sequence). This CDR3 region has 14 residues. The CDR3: CASRPTIRTDTQYF. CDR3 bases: TGTGCCAGCAGGCCGACTATACGCACAGATACGCAGTATTTT.

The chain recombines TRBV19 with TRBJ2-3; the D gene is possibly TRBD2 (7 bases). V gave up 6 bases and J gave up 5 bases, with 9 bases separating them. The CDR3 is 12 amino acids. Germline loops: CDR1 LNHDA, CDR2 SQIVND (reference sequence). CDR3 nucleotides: TGTGCCAGTAGGAGGGGGGGAGATACGCAGTATTTT. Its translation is CASRRGGDTQYF. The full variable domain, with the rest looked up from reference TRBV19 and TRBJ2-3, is DGGITQSPKYLFRKEGQNVTLSCEQNLNHDAMYWYRQDPGQGLRLIYYSQIVNDFQKGDIAEGYSVSREKKESFPLTVTSAQKNPTAFYLCASRRGGDTQYFGPGTRLTVL.

The CDR3 sequence is CASSTRDRGHNSPLHF. DNA for the CDR3: TGTGCCAGCAGTACTAGGGACAGGGGACATAATTCACCCCTCCACTTT. V and J are TRBV6-6 and TRBJ1-6; the match to TRBD1 covers 10 bases. The V gene's germline CDR1 is MNHNY and CDR2 SVGAGI (reference sequence). This CDR3 is built from 16 residues. The junction had 6 bases not matched to a gene; V was cut back by 5 bases and J by 5 bases.

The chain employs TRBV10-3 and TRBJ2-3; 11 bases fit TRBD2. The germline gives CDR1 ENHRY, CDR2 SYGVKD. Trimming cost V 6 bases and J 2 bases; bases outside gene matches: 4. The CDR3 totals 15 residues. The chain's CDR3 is CAIRGSGGATDTQYF. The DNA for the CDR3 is TGTGCCATCAGGGGTAGCGGGGGGGCCACAGATACGCAGTATTTT.

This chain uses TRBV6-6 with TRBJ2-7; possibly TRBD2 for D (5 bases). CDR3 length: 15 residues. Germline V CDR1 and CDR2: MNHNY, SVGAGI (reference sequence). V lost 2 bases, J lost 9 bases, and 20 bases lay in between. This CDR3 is CASSYTLGPDLRQYF. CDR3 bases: TGTGCCAGCAGTTACACATTAGGGCCGGACTTACGGCAGTACTTC.

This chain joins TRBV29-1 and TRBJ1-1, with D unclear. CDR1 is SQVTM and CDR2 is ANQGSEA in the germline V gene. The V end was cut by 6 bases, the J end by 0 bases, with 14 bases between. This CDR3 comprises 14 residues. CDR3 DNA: TGCAGCGTACTTAGAACTACTATGAACACTGAAGCTTTCTTT. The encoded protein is CSVLRTTMNTEAFF.

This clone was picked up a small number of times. The CDR3 nucleotides are TGTGCCAGCAGCTTGGGGACCCTTCCGGGGGAGCTGTTTTTT. Protein: CASSLGTLPGELFF. The V gene is TRBV5-6, the J gene TRBJ2-2, with D unresolved. Trimming cost V 0 bases and J 8 bases, with 11 bases left between them. This CDR3 is 14 amino acids long. Germline CDR1 reads SGHDT; CDR2 reads YYEEEE.

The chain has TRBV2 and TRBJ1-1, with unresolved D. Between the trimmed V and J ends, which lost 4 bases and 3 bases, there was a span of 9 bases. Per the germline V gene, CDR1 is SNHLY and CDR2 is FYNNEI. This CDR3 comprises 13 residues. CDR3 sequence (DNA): TGTGCCAGCAGTGCTAACGGGGACACTGAAGCTTTCTTT. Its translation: CASSANGDTEAFF.

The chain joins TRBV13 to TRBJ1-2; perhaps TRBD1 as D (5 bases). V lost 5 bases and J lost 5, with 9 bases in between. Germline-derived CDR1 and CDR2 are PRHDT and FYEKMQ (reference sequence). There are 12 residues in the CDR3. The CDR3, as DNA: TGTGCCAGCAGCGCCGACAGATATGGCTACACCTTC. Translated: CASSADRYGYTF.

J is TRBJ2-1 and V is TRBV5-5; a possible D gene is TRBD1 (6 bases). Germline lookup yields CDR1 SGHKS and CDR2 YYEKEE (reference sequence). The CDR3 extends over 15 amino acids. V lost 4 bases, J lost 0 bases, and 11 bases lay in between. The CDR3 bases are TGTGCCAGCAGCCTGGGACAAGTCTCCTACAATGAGCAGTTCTTC. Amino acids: CASSLGQVSYNEQFF.

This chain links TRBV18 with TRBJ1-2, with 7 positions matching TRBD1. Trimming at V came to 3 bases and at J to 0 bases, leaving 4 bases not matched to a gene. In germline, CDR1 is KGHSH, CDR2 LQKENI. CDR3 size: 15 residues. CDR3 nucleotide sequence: TGTGCCAGCTCACCCGGACAGGCCGCTAACTATGGCTACACCTTC. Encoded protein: CASSPGQAANYGYTF.

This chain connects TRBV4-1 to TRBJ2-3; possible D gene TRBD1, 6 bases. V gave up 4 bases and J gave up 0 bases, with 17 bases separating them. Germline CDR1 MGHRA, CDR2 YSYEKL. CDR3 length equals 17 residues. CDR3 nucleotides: TGCGCCAGCAGCCCAACCCCCGGGACAAGAAGCACAGATACGCAGTATTTT. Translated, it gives CASSPTPGTRSTDTQYF.

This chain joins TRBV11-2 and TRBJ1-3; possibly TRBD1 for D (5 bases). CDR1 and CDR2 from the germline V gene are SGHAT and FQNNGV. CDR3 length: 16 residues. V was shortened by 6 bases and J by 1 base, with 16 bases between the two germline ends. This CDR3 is CASSQGAGQSGNTIYF. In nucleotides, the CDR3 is TGTGCCAGCAGTCAAGGGGCTGGACAATCTGGAAACACCATATATTTT.

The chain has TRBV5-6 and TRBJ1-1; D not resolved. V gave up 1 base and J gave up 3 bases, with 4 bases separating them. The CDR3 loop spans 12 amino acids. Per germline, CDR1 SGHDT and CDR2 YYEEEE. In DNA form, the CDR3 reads TGTGCCAGCAGCTTGTCGTACACTGAAGCTTTCTTT. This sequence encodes CASSLSYTEAFF.

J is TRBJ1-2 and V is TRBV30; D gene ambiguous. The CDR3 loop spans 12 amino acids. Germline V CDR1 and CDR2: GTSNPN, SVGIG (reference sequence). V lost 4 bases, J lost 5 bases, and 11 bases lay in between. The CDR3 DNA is TGTGCCTGGAACAAAGGACTGTATGGCTACACCTTC. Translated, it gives CAWNKGLYGYTF. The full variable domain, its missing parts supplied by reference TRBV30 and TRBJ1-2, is SQTIHQWPATLVQPVGSPLSLECTVEGTSNPNLYWYRQAAGRGLQLLFYSVGIGQISSEVPQNLSASRPQDRQFILSSKKLLLSDSGFYLCAWNKGLYGYTFGSGTRLTVV.

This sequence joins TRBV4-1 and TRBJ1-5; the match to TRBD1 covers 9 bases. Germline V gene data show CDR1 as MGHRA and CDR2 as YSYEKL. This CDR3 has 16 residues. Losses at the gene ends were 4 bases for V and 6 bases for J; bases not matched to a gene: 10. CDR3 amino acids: CASSRGQGGGGQPQHF. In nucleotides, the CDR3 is TGCGCCAGCAGCCGGGGACAGGGAGGAGGGGGTCAGCCCCAGCATTTT.

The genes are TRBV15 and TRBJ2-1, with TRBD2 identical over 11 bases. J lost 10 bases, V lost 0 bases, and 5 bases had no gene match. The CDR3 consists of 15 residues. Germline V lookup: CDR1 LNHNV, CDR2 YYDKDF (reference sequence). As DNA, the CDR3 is TGTGCCACCAGCAGAGAAGGTGGACTAGCGGGCGAGCAGTTCTTC. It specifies CATSREGGLAGEQFF.